These 9 T cell receptor beta chains share one sample of origin, sequenced in a study of T cell responses to AZD1222 COVID-19 vaccine. Here immunoSEQ multiplex PCR was the method, and the copy in TCRdb shows in-frame clones only, minus some. The sample consists of 90,000 to 120,000 clones, under 95% of them appearing once. The sequences come from peripheral blood, collected on day 0 of AZD1222 vaccination. The receptors come from an adult in good health.

The gene calls are TRBV24-1 and TRBJ2-1; D is possibly TRBD1 or TRBD2 (6 bases each). Germline V gene sequence: CDR1 KGHDR, CDR2 SFDVKD. Trimming removed 9 bases from V and 9 bases from J, with 14 bases in between. The CDR3 is made up of 12 amino acids. The CDR3 loop is CATGGPRGEQFF. The CDR3 DNA follows: TGTGCCACCGGGGGGCCCCGGGGTGAGCAGTTCTTC.

V usage is TRBV12-3 or TRBV12-4 and J usage is TRBJ1-4, with 11 bases aligning to TRBD1. J was trimmed by 11 bases and V by 8 bases; bases with no gene match: 7. The CDR3 is 13 residues long. The CDR3 sequence: CASADRGLHKLFF. The DNA for the CDR3 is TGTGCCAGCGCGGACAGGGGGCTTCACAAACTGTTTTTT.

The chain uses TRBV5-1 and TRBJ1-1; tentatively, D is TRBD1 (5 bases). Germline values: CDR1 SGHRS, CDR2 YFSETQ. The CDR3 spans 16 residues. V shed 4 bases and J shed 0 bases, with 16 bases lying between them. The CDR3 sequence is CASSARGANMNTEAFF. CDR3 DNA sequence: TGCGCCAGCAGCGCGCGCGGGGCGAACATGAACACTGAAGCTTTCTTT.

CDR3 sequence: CASSLIGSSGNTIYF. The CDR3 DNA reads TGTGCCAGCAGCTTAATTGGTAGCTCTGGAAACACCATATATTTT. This chain joins TRBV7-2 and TRBJ1-3, with no clear D. This CDR3 is 15 amino acids long. Trimming pared 2 bases from V and 0 bases from J, leaving 8 bases between. Germline V CDR1 and CDR2: SGHTA, FQGNSA.

The V call is TRBV7-6, the J call TRBJ1-1; unclear D gene. The CDR3 is made up of 14 amino acids. V was clipped by 5 bases and J by 1 base, with 11 bases between them. The germline V gene has CDR1 SGHVS and CDR2 FNYEAQ. CDR3 in DNA: TGTGCCAGCAGCCACCGTGGGGAGAACACTGAAGCTTTCTTT. Translated, it gives CASSHRGENTEAFF.

The genes are TRBV10-2 and TRBJ1-2, with TRBD1 matching over 7 bases. CDR3 size: 15 residues. Germline V gene data show CDR1 as WSHSY and CDR2 as SAAADI. V shed 5 bases, J shed 5 bases, and the junction held 11 bases outside the gene matches. The CDR3 DNA follows: TGCGCCAGCAGTCCATTAAGGGGACAGACTTATGGCTACACCTTC. It specifies CASSPLRGQTYGYTF.

V is TRBV3-1 (or the pseudogene TRBV3-2) and J is TRBJ1-4, with D possibly matching TRBD1 (5 bases). The CDR3 is made up of 18 amino acids. V dropped 4 bases and J dropped 8 bases, with 26 bases sitting between them. CDR1 and CDR2 (germline): LGHDT, YNNKEL (reference sequence). DNA of the CDR3: TGTGCCAGCAGCCTCTATCGGGGCTGTCCAGGGATAGGAGAAAAACTGTTTTTT. This gives the protein CASSLYRGCPGIGEKLFF.

This chain connects TRBV7-2 to TRBJ2-7; 8 bases are shared with TRBD2. The V gene end was trimmed by 3 bases and the J gene end by 7 bases; junction bases not matched to a gene: 8. The germline gives CDR1 SGHTA, CDR2 FQGNSA. The CDR3 totals 14 residues. CDR3 sequence reads: CASSFGASGQEQYF. Written as DNA, the CDR3 is TGTGCCAGCAGCTTCGGGGCTAGCGGGCAAGAGCAGTACTTC.

The chain couples TRBV6-2 or TRBV6-3 to TRBJ1-5; D is unclear. Trimming took off 6 bases at V and 5 bases at J, with 17 bases between the two ends. CDR3 length: 15 residues. Looked up from germline, CDR1 is MNHEY and CDR2 is SVGEGT. In DNA form, the CDR3 reads TGTGCCAGCAGCCCTCTTGCGGGTGCCCATCAGCCCCAGCATTTT. This sequence encodes CASSPLAGAHQPQHF.